Below are 26 T cell receptor beta chains sequenced from a single sample in a study of cytomegalovirus exposure and HLA in healthy donors (dated by TCRdb to 2017 to 2019). Receptor amplification or capture employed the immunoSEQ multiplex PCR assay. TCRdb retrieved this table from immuneACCESS and kept in-frame rearrangements only. Not all clones are present; in checked studies, unresolved V genes account for under half, and no reason is known for the remainder. The sample contains roughly 120,000 clones, 75% to 90% of them found a single time. The ten largest make up less than 4.5% of the sample. Sequenced sample: PBMCs. The receptors originated from a man between 18 and 29 years old in good health and CMV-seropositive.

The chain couples TRBV6-1 to TRBJ1-1, with 7 bases matching TRBD1. This CDR3 is 14 amino acids long. The V gene end was trimmed by 1 base and the J gene end by 7 bases; junction bases not matched to a gene: 6. The germline gives CDR1 MNHNS, CDR2 SASEGT. Here the CDR3 reads CASSEVAGGVEAFF. Here the CDR3 DNA reads TGTGCCAGCAGTGAAGTCGCAGGGGGAGTTGAAGCTTTCTTT.

This rearrangement joins TRBV19 to TRBJ2-7; D gene unclear. Trimming took off 3 bases at V and 6 bases at J, with 18 bases between the two ends. This CDR3 has 15 residues. Germline V lookup: CDR1 LNHDA, CDR2 SQIVND (reference sequence). The DNA of the CDR3 is TGTGCCAGTAGTATCAGACATTCTCAGAGCCTCGAGCAGTACTTC. It is translated as CASSIRHSQSLEQYF.

This sequence joins TRBV6-5 and TRBJ2-7; TRBD1 agrees at 9 bases. Per germline, CDR1 MNHEY and CDR2 SVGAGI. The CDR3 is 14 amino acids. Trimming cost V 2 bases and J 3 bases; bases outside gene matches: 2. The CDR3 coding sequence is TGTGCCAGCAGTTACGGGACAGGGATCTACGAGCAGTACTTC. Its translation is CASSYGTGIYEQYF.

This clone was detected only a few times. This chain connects TRBV6-1 to TRBJ2-2; 8 positions agree with TRBD1. Per germline, CDR1 MNHNS and CDR2 SASEGT. The CDR3 runs 13 residues. The V segment lost 11 bases and the J segment 7 bases; nucleotides outside the gene matches: 9. The CDR3 DNA follows: TGTGCCGGCCTGACAGGGGATAGCGGGGAGCTGTTTTTT. It yields the protein CAGLTGDSGELFF.

The J gene is TRBJ2-2, the V gene TRBV18, with 9 bases that match TRBD1. The CDR3 spans 15 residues. Trimming removed 6 bases from V and 4 bases from J; junction bases left unmatched: 6. Germline V lookup: CDR1 KGHSH, CDR2 LQKENI. The CDR3 loop is CASSSGTGSTGELFF. In nucleotides, the CDR3 is TGTGCCAGCTCTTCCGGGACAGGGAGCACCGGGGAGCTGTTTTTT.

The J gene is TRBJ2-1, the V gene TRBV7-2; D is unclear. V was shortened by 0 bases and J by 6 bases, with 15 bases between the two germline ends. This CDR3 comprises 16 residues. Germline V gene data show CDR1 as SGHTA and CDR2 as FQGNSA. The CDR3 is CASSLARSTGGNEQFF. In DNA form, the CDR3 reads TGTGCCAGCAGCTTAGCGCGGTCGACCGGCGGCAATGAGCAGTTCTTC.

The chain is built from TRBV7-8 and TRBJ2-1; TRBD2 agrees at 7 bases. Germline V CDR1 and CDR2: SGHVS, FQNEAQ. There are 16 residues in the CDR3. Trimming removed 4 bases from V and 7 bases from J; junction bases left unmatched: 13. This CDR3 reads CASSSLTGGSTNEQFF. Here the CDR3 DNA reads TGTGCCAGCAGCTCACTTACCGGGGGGTCAACGAATGAGCAGTTCTTC.

The chain recombines TRBV7-2 with TRBJ2-3; 11 bases map to TRBD2. Trimming cost V 3 bases and J 2 bases; bases outside gene matches: 4. The CDR3 runs to 16 residues. Germline V gene data show CDR1 as SGHTA and CDR2 as FQGNSA. In DNA form, the CDR3 reads TGTGCCAGCAGCTTGACTAGCGGGGCGATCACAGATACGCAGTATTTT. The encoded protein is CASSLTSGAITDTQYF.

This clone was seen just once. CDR3 sequence (DNA): TGTGCCAGCAGTTACTCGAACAGGGGGAATGAGCAGTTCTTC. Protein: CASSYSNRGNEQFF. The chain has TRBV6-6 and TRBJ2-1; 8 nucleotides match TRBD1. The CDR3 is 14 residues long. CDR1 and CDR2 from the germline V gene are MNHNY and SVGAGI (reference sequence). Germline trimming cut 0 bases from V and 7 bases from J; bases unmatched to any gene: 2.

CDR3 loop: CAWSVMAGNQPQHF. The CDR3 DNA is TGTGCCTGGAGTGTAATGGCCGGCAATCAGCCCCAGCATTTT. The chain uses TRBV30 and TRBJ1-5, with unresolved D. The CDR3 contains 14 residues. Germline V CDR1 and CDR2: GTSNPN, SVGIG (reference sequence). V dropped 0 bases and J dropped 2 bases, with 8 bases sitting between them.

The chain is built from TRBV7-2 and TRBJ1-6; D remains ambiguous. The germline V gene encodes CDR1 SGHTA and CDR2 FQGNSA. Trimming took off 1 base at V and 0 bases at J, with 10 bases between the two ends. The CDR3 consists of 17 residues. CDR3 loop: CASSLVPPSSYNSPLHF. The DNA of the CDR3 is TGTGCCAGCAGCTTAGTCCCCCCTAGCTCCTATAATTCACCCCTCCACTTT.

Concerning this clone itself: Other DNA sequences in this sample translate to the same CDR3. The V gene is TRBV7-9, the J gene TRBJ1-2, with 12 bases matching TRBD1. V lost 5 bases to trimming and J lost 7 bases; unmatched junction nucleotides: 8. CDR1 is SEHNR, CDR2 FQNEAQ, per germline (reference sequence). The CDR3 is made up of 15 amino acids. CDR3 DNA: TGTGCCAGCAGCGTCCCGGGACAGGGGGCAGGTGGCTACACCTTC. Encoded protein: CASSVPGQGAGGYTF.

This clone appeared once. The chain recombines TRBV5-6 with TRBJ1-1; D is uncertain. Germline lookup yields CDR1 SGHDT and CDR2 YYEEEE. Trimming took 1 base from V and 11 from J, leaving 18 bases between them. This CDR3 is 14 amino acids long. The CDR3 DNA follows: TGTGCCAGCAGCTTGCCTTGGGCCGTGAATAGGGCTTTCTTT. Protein product: CASSLPWAVNRAFF.

The V and J genes are TRBV5-1 and TRBJ1-1; maybe TRBD1 (5 bases). This CDR3 spans 14 amino acids. V lost 3 bases and J lost 5, with 14 bases in between. Germline V gene data show CDR1 as SGHRS and CDR2 as YFSETQ. CDR3 sequence: CASSSSQGVTEAFF. The CDR3 DNA is TGCGCCAGCAGCTCGTCGCAAGGGGTGACTGAAGCTTTCTTT.

The chain combines TRBV5-1 with TRBJ1-6; a weak D match, TRBD1 (5 bases). The CDR3 contains 17 residues. V was shortened by 0 bases and J by 0 bases, with 10 bases between the two germline ends. Germline V gene data show CDR1 as SGHRS and CDR2 as YFSETQ. As DNA, the CDR3 is TGCGCCAGCAGCTTGGTGTCAGGGATCTCCTATAATTCACCCCTCCACTTT. It encodes CASSLVSGISYNSPLHF.

The rearrangement uses TRBV6-1 and TRBJ2-4; a weak D match, TRBD1 (5 bases). The CDR3 is made up of 16 amino acids. Per germline, CDR1 MNHNS and CDR2 SASEGT. Trimming took off 2 bases at V and 0 bases at J, with 11 bases between the two ends. CDR3 protein: CASSEHDRLAKNIQYF. As DNA, the CDR3 is TGTGCCAGCAGTGAACACGACAGACTAGCCAAAAACATTCAGTACTTC.

The chain joins TRBV30 to TRBJ1-4, with D maybe TRBD1 (5 bases). The CDR3 has 14 amino acids. Trimming took 3 bases from V and 7 from J, leaving 15 bases between them. Germline V gives CDR1 GTSNPN, CDR2 SVGIG (reference sequence). The CDR3: CAWRGPLHSEKLFF. CDR3 nucleotide sequence: TGTGCCTGGAGGGGGCCCCTCCACAGTGAAAAACTGTTTTTT.

The chain couples TRBV28 to TRBJ1-5; maybe TRBD1 (6 bases). V shed 5 bases and J shed 6 bases, with 29 bases lying between them. The CDR3 is made up of 19 amino acids. Germline V lookup: CDR1 MDHEN, CDR2 SYDVKM. CDR3 nucleotide sequence: TGTGCCAGCAGTCCTCTCCTCTTACAGGGTACACTTCTCGGTCAGCCCCAGCATTTT. Encoded protein: CASSPLLLQGTLLGQPQHF.

The chain is built from TRBV19 and TRBJ2-3; 7 nucleotides agree with TRBD1. The length of the CDR3 is 17 residues. Germline CDR1 and CDR2: LNHDA and SQIVND (reference sequence). Germline trimming cut 1 base from V and 2 bases from J; bases unmatched to any gene: 9. CDR3: CASSIGGQFLITDTQYF. In DNA, the CDR3 is TGTGCCAGTAGTATAGGGGGACAGTTTTTAATCACAGATACGCAGTATTTT.

Only one count was recorded for this clone. This chain connects TRBV9 to TRBJ1-1; D remains unclear. V lost 0 bases and J 4 bases, leaving 13 bases between the germline ends. This CDR3 has 15 residues. Germline V gene sequence: CDR1 SGDLS, CDR2 YYNGEE. The CDR3 loop reads CASSVEGRVTTEAFF. The CDR3 DNA sequence: TGTGCCAGCAGCGTAGAAGGGAGGGTTACCACTGAAGCTTTCTTT.

The chain recombines TRBV18 with TRBJ1-5, with 7 bases lining up with TRBD1. CDR1 and CDR2 (germline): KGHSH, LQKENI. J lost 5 bases, V lost 3 bases, and 4 bases had no gene match. The CDR3 spans 14 residues. CDR3 DNA: TGTGCCAGCTCACCCGGACAGGTGGATCAGCCCCAGCATTTT. This gives the protein CASSPGQVDQPQHF.

The rearrangement links TRBV5-4 to TRBJ2-3; D remains ambiguous. V lost 1 base and J lost 2, with 5 bases in between. Germline loops: CDR1 SGHNT, CDR2 YYREEE (reference sequence). The CDR3 loop spans 13 amino acids. The CDR3 sequence is CASSLWATDTQYF. CDR3 DNA: TGTGCCAGCAGCTTGTGGGCCACAGATACGCAGTATTTT.

The V and J genes are TRBV6-1 and TRBJ2-7; no reliable D call. Trimming shortened V by 3 bases and J by 4 bases, and 10 bases separated the two germline ends. Per the germline V gene, CDR1 is MNHNS and CDR2 is SASEGT. The CDR3 loop spans 13 amino acids. The CDR3 DNA sequence: TGTGCCAGCAGTGATTCGGAGTTTTACGAGCAGTACTTC. It translates to CASSDSEFYEQYF.

This chain connects TRBV4-2 to TRBJ2-2; D unresolved. V was shortened by 0 bases and J by 6 bases, with 5 bases between the two germline ends. CDR1 is LGHNA and CDR2 is YNFKEQ in the germline V gene. CDR3 length: 13 residues. The DNA for the CDR3 is TGTGCCAGCAGCCAAGATGGGCCCGGGGAGCTGTTTTTT. Amino acids: CASSQDGPGELFF.

The V gene is TRBV12-5, the J gene TRBJ1-6, with TRBD1 matching 11 bases. The V gene end was trimmed by 6 bases and the J gene end by 6 bases; junction bases not matched to a gene: 4. This CDR3 comprises 15 residues. CDR1 and CDR2 from the germline V gene are LGHNT and FRNRAP. The CDR3 coding sequence is TGTGCTAGTGGCTTAGGACAGGGGGCTAATTCACCCCTCCACTTT. Translation gives CASGLGQGANSPLHF.

The rearrangement uses TRBV7-9 and TRBJ1-4; TRBD1 matches 8 bases. With 5 bases clipped from V and 5 bases from J, the junction kept 13 bases outside the gene matches. CDR1 SEHNR and CDR2 FQNEAQ come from the germline V gene (reference sequence). The CDR3 covers 17 residues. The CDR3 nucleotides read TGTGCCAGCAGCCATTACGACAGGGGTGGTTTGAATGAAAAACTGTTTTTT. Encoded protein: CASSHYDRGGLNEKLFF.